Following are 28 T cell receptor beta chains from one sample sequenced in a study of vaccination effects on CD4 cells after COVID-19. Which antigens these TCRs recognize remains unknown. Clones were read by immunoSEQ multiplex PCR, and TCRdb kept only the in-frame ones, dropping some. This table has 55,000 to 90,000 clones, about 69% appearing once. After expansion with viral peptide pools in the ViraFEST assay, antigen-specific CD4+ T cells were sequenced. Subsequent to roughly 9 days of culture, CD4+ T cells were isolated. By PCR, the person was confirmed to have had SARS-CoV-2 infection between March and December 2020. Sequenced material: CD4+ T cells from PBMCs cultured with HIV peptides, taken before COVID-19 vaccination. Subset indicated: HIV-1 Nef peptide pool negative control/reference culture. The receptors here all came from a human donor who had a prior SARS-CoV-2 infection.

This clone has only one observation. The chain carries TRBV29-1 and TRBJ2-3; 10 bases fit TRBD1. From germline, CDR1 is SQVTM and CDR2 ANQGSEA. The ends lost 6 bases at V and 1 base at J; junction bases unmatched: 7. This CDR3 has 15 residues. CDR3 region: CSVKTGQGGTDTQYF. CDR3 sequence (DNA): TGCAGCGTGAAAACTGGACAGGGGGGCACAGATACGCAGTATTTT.

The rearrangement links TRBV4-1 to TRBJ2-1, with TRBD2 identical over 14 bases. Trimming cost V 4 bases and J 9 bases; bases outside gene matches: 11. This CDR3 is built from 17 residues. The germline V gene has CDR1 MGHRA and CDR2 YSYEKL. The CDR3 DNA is TGCGCCAGCAGCCGTCAAATTACCGGGACTAGCGGGGGTGAGCAGTTCTTC. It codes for CASSRQITGTSGGEQFF.

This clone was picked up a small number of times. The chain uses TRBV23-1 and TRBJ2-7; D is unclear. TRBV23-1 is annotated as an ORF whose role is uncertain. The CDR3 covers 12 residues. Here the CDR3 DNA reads TGCGCTATCCTCCGGACCTCCTACGAGCAGTACTTC. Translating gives CAILRTSYEQYF.

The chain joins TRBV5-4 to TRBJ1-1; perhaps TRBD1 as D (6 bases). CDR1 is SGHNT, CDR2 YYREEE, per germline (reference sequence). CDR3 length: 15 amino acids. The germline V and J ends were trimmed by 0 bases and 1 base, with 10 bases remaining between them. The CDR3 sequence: CASSLAKQGNTEAFF. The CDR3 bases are TGTGCCAGCAGCTTGGCCAAACAGGGGAACACTGAAGCTTTCTTT. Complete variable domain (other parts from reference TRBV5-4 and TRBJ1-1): ETGVTQSPTHLIKTRGQQVTLRCSSQSGHNTVSWYQQALGQGPQFIFQYYREEENGRGNFPPRFSGLQFPNYSSELNVNALELDDSALYLCASSLAKQGNTEAFFGQGTRLTVV.

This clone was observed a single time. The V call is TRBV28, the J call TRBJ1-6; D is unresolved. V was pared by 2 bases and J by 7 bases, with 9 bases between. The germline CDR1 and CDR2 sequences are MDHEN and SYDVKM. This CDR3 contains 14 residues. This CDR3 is CASSLGGRNSPLHF. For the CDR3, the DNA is TGTGCCAGCAGTTTAGGAGGGAGGAATTCACCCCTCCACTTT.

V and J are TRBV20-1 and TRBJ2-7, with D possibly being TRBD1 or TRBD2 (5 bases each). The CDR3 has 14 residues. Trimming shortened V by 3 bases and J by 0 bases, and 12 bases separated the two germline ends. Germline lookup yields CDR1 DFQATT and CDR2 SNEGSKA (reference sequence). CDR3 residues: CSASGDLSSYEQYF. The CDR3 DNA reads TGCAGTGCTAGTGGGGACCTCAGCTCCTACGAGCAGTACTTC.

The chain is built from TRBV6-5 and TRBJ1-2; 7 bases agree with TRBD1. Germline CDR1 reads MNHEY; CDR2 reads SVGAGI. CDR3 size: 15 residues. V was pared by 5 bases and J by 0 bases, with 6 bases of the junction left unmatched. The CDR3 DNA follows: TGTGCCAGCAGTCAGCCAGGGGGAGCTAACTATGGCTACACCTTC. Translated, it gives CASSQPGGANYGYTF.

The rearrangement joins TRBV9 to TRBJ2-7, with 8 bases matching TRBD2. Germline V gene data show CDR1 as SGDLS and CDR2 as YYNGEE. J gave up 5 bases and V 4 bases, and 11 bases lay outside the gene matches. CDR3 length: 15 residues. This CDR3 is CASSPNPRAGDEQYF. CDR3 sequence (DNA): TGTGCCAGCAGCCCAAACCCCAGAGCGGGAGACGAGCAGTACTTC.

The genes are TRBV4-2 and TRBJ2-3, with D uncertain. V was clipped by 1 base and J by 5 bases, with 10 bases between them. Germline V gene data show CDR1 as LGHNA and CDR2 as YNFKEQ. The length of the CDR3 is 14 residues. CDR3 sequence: CASSQVTDKDTQYF. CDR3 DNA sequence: TGTGCCAGCAGCCAAGTTACCGATAAAGATACGCAGTATTTT.

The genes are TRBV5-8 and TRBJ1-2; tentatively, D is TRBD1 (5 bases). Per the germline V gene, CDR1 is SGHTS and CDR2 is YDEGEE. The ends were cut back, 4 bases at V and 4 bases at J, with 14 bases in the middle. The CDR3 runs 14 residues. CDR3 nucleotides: TGTGCCAGCAGCCCGGGACCGCAACCCTATGGCTACACCTTC. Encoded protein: CASSPGPQPYGYTF.

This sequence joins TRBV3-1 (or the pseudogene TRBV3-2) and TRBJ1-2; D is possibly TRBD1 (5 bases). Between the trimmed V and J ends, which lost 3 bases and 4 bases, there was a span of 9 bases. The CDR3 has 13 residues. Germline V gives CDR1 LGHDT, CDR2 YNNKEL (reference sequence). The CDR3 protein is CASSQRGSYGYTF. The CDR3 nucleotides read TGTGCCAGCAGCCAGAGGGGTTCCTATGGCTACACCTTC.

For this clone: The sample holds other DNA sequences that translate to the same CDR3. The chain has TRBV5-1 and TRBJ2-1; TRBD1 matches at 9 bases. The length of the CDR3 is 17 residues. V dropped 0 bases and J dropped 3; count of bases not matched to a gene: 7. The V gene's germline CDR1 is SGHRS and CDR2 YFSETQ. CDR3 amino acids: CASSLDSPDRGYNEQFF. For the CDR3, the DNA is TGCGCCAGCAGCTTGGATTCCCCGGACAGGGGCTACAATGAGCAGTTCTTC. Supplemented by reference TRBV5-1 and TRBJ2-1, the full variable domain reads KAGVTQTPRYLIKTRGQQVTLSCSPISGHRSVSWYQQTPGQGLQFLFEYFSETQRNKGNFPGRFSGRQFSNSRSEMNVSTLELGDSALYLCASSLDSPDRGYNEQFFGPGTRLTVL.

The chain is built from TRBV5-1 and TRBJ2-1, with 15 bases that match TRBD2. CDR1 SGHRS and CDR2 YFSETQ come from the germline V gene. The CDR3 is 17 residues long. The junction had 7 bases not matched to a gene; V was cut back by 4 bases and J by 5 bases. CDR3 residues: CASSIGLAGGPNNEQFF. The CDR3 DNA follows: TGCGCCAGCAGCATCGGACTAGCGGGAGGGCCCAACAATGAGCAGTTCTTC.

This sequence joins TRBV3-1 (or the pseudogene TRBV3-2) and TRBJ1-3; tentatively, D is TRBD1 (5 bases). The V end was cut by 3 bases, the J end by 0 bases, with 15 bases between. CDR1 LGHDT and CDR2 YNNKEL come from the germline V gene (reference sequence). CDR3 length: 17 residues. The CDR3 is CASSQGFTGGSGNTIYF. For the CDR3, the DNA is TGTGCCAGCAGCCAGGGGTTCACAGGTGGCTCTGGAAACACCATATATTTT.

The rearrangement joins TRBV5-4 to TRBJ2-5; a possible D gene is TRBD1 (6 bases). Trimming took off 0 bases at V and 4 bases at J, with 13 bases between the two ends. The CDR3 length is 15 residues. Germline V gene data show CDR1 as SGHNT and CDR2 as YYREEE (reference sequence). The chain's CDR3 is CASSLAGGAGETQYF. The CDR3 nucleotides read TGTGCCAGCAGCTTGGCTGGGGGCGCGGGAGAGACCCAGTACTTC.

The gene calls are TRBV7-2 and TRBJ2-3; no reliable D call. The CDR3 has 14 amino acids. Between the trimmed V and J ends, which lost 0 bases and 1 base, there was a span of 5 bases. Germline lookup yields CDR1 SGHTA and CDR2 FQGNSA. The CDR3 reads CASSLAHRTDTQYF. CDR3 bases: TGTGCCAGCAGCTTAGCGCACCGCACAGATACGCAGTATTTT.

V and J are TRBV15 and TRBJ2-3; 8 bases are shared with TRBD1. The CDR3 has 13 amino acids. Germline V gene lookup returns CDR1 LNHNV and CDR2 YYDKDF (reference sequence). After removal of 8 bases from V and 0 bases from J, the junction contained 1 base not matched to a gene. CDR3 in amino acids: CATRTGSTDTQYF. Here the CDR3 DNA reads TGTGCCACCCGGACAGGGAGCACAGATACGCAGTATTTT.

The CDR3: CASSSRDTYSYEQYF. CDR3 nucleotides: TGTGCCAGCAGCAGCCGGGACACATACTCCTACGAGCAGTACTTC. This chain uses TRBV9 with TRBJ2-7; D is perhaps TRBD1 (6 bases). CDR1 SGDLS and CDR2 YYNGEE come from the germline V gene. The CDR3 spans 15 residues. The V and J ends lost 4 bases and 0 bases respectively, with 14 bases between them. The full variable domain, in which reference TRBV9 and TRBJ2-7 provide the parts outside the CDR3, is DSGVTQTPKHLITATGQRVTLRCSPRSGDLSVYWYQQSLDQGLQFLIQYYNGEERAKGNILERFSAQQFPDLHSELNLSSLELGDSALYFCASSSRDTYSYEQYFGPGTRLTVT.

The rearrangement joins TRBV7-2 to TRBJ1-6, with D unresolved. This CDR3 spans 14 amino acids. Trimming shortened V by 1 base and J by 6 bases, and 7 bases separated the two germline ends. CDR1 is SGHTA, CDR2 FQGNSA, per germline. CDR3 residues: CASSLETANSPLHF. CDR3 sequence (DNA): TGTGCCAGCAGCTTAGAAACAGCTAATTCACCCCTCCACTTT. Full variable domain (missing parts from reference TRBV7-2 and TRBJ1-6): GAGVSQSPSNKVTEKGKDVELRCDPISGHTALYWYRQSLGQGLEFLIYFQGNSAPDKSGLPSDRFSAERTGGSVSTLTIQRTQQEDSAVYLCASSLETANSPLHFGNGTRLTVT.

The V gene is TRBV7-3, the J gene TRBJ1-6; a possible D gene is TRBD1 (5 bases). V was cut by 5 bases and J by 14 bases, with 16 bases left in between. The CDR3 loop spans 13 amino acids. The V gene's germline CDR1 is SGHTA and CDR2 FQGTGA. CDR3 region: CASSLGANLALHF. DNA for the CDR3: TGTGCCAGCAGCCTCGGGGCTAATTTGGCCCTCCACTTT.

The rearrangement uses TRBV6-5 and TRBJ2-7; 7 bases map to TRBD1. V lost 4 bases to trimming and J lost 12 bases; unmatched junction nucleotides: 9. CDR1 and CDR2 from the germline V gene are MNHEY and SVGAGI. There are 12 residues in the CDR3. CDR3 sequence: CASSSPGQVSYF. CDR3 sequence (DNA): TGTGCCAGCAGTTCCCCCGGACAGGTCTCGTACTTC.

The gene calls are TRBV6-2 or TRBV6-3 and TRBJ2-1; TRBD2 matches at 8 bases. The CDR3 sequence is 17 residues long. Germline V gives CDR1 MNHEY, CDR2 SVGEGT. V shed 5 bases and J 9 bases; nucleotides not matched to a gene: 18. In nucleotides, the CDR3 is TGTGCCAGCAGTACAGCCCCCGGGACTAGTCTAGGTAGTGAGCAGTTCTTC. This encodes CASSTAPGTSLGSEQFF.

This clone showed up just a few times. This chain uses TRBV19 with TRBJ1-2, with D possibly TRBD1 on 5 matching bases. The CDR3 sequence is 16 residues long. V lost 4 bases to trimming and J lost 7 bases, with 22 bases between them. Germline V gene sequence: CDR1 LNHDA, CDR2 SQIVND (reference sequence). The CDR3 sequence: CASSKNRLGVRSGYTF. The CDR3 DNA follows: TGTGCCAGTAGTAAAAACCGGTTAGGGGTTCGTTCTGGCTACACCTTC.

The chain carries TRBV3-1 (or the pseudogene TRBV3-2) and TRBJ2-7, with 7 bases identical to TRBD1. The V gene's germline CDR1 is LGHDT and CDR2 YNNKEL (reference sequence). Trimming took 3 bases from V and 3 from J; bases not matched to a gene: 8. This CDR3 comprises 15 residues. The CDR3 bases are TGTGCCAGCAGCCAGGACTTGACAGGGTACTACGAGCAGTACTTC. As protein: CASSQDLTGYYEQYF.

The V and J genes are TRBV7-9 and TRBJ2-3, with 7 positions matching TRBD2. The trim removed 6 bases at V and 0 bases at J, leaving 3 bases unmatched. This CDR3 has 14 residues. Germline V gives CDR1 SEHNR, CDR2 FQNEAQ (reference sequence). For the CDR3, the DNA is TGTGCCAGCAGGCGAGCGGGAAGCACAGATACGCAGTATTTT. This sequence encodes CASRRAGSTDTQYF.

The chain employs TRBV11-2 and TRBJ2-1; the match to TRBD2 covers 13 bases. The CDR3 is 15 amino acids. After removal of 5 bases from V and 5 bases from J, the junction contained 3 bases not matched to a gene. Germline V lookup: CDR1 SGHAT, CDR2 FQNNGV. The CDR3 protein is CASSPTSGGDNEQFF. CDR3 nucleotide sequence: TGTGCCAGCAGCCCCACTAGCGGGGGGGACAATGAGCAGTTCTTC.

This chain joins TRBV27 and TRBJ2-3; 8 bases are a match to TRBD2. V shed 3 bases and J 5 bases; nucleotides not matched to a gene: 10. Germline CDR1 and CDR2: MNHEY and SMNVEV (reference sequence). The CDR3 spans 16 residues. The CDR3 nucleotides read TGTGCCAGCAGTTTTGGTGGCGGGAGGAGAGGAGATACGCAGTATTTT. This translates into CASSFGGGRRGDTQYF.

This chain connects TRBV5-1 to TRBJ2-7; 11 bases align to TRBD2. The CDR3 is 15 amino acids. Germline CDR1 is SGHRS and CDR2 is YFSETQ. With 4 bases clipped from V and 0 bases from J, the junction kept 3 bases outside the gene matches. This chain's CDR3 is CASSDGLAGSYEQYF. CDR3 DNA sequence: TGCGCCAGCAGCGACGGACTAGCGGGCTCCTACGAGCAGTACTTC. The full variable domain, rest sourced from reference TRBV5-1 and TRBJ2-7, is KAGVTQTPRYLIKTRGQQVTLSCSPISGHRSVSWYQQTPGQGLQFLFEYFSETQRNKGNFPGRFSGRQFSNSRSEMNVSTLELGDSALYLCASSDGLAGSYEQYFGPGTRLTVT.